The rows below give T cell receptor beta chains drawn from one sample of a study of human versus mouse CDR3 diversity and MHC coevolution. TCRdb keeps only in-frame clones here, not all; method: immunoSEQ multiplex PCR. Counted here are some 80,000 clones, about nine tenths occurring once; the ten biggest clones make up more than 0.13%. Sequenced material: naive CD4+ T cells from blood. The source of these receptors is a person aged 30-69 years in good health. The CDR3 runs from the conserved cysteine through the conserved F or W. For some rows the clone size is stated as once, few or many, or as a class when expanded; others skip it.

CDR3 protein: CASRPATGGIAETQYF
J gene: TRBJ2-5
clone size: NA
V gene: TRBV6-6

CDR3 protein: CASSKGGPMAEQFF
J gene: TRBJ2-1
clone size: NA
V gene: TRBV28

CDR3 protein: CASMTIAEKELFF
J gene: TRBJ1-4
clone size: NA
V gene: TRBV28

CDR3 protein: CASSLTGGMNTEAFF
J gene: TRBJ1-1
clone size: NA
V gene: TRBV5-1

CDR3 protein: CASSLAVRQNYEQYF
J gene: TRBJ2-7
clone size: NA
V gene: TRBV5-1

CDR3 protein: CASSPTAGEKLFF
J gene: TRBJ1-4
clone size: NA
V gene: TRBV18

CDR3 protein: CASSPSSSYNEQFF
J gene: TRBJ2-1
clone size: NA
V gene: TRBV18

CDR3 protein: CASSLIQLQETQYF
J gene: TRBJ2-5
clone size: NA
V gene: TRBV5-5

CDR3 protein: CASSLAWQGANEQYF
J gene: TRBJ2-7
clone size: NA
V gene: TRBV7-8

CDR3 protein: CASSSQGYGYTF
J gene: TRBJ1-2
clone size: NA
V gene: TRBV28

CDR3 protein: CASSVGQNTGELFF
J gene: TRBJ2-2
clone size: NA
V gene: TRBV2

CDR3 protein: CASSPQRTADRTQYF
J gene: TRBJ2-5
clone size: NA
V gene: TRBV7-2

CDR3 protein: CASSFAVGAREKTQYF
J gene: TRBJ2-5
clone size: NA
V gene: TRBV5-1

CDR3 protein: CATEDRGIATF
J gene: TRBJ2-4
clone size: NA
V gene: TRBV19

CDR3 protein: CASGNRVVDEQYF
J gene: TRBJ2-7
clone size: NA
V gene: TRBV19

CDR3 protein: CASSSLTGGFEKLFF
J gene: TRBJ1-4
clone size: NA
V gene: TRBV9

CDR3 protein: CASSRSGTSGYNEQFF
J gene: TRBJ2-1
clone size: NA
V gene: TRBV5-1

CDR3 protein: CASRGQGNTEAFF
J gene: TRBJ1-1
clone size: NA
V gene: TRBV2

CDR3 protein: CASSLTGNTEAFF
J gene: TRBJ1-1
clone size: NA
V gene: TRBV5-5

CDR3 protein: CASSGRDRGHTEAFF
J gene: TRBJ1-1
clone size: NA
V gene: TRBV6-1

CDR3 protein: CASSLVKRGGGETQYF
J gene: TRBJ2-5
clone size: once
V gene: TRBV5-4

CDR3 protein: CASSFPEKGATYNSPLHF
J gene: TRBJ1-6
clone size: NA
V gene: TRBV5-8

CDR3 protein: CASSLVGQGSGEQYF
J gene: TRBJ2-7
clone size: NA
V gene: TRBV5-1

CDR3 protein: CASSQVSASGTTGELFF
J gene: TRBJ2-2
clone size: NA
V gene: TRBV4-2

CDR3 protein: CASSETGNYGYTF
J gene: TRBJ1-2
clone size: NA
V gene: TRBV6-6

CDR3 protein: CASSRSGSSPYEQYF
J gene: TRBJ2-7
clone size: NA
V gene: TRBV27

CDR3 protein: CSAGPYNEQFF
J gene: TRBJ2-1
clone size: NA
V gene: TRBV20-1

CDR3 protein: CASSYEGYQPQHF
J gene: TRBJ1-5
clone size: NA
V gene: TRBV6-5

CDR3 protein: CASSLQGNTIYF
J gene: TRBJ1-3
clone size: few
V gene: TRBV7-9

CDR3 protein: CASTPVTEAFF
J gene: TRBJ1-1
clone size: NA
V gene: TRBV6-1

CDR3 protein: CASSGTVKETQYF
J gene: TRBJ2-5
clone size: NA
V gene: TRBV6-1

CDR3 protein: CASSNKRGRTYEQYF
J gene: TRBJ2-7
clone size: few
V gene: TRBV21-1

CDR3 protein: CASSPRPGNEQFF
J gene: TRBJ2-1
clone size: NA
V gene: TRBV7-2

CDR3 protein: CASSLREGWGKLFF
J gene: TRBJ1-4
clone size: NA
V gene: TRBV28

CDR3 protein: CASSRESSTDTQYF
J gene: TRBJ2-3
clone size: NA
V gene: TRBV19

CDR3 protein: CAISRQGAEQYF
J gene: TRBJ2-7
clone size: few
V gene: TRBV10-3

CDR3 protein: CASSWRASETQYF
J gene: TRBJ2-5
clone size: NA
V gene: TRBV5-4

CDR3 protein: CASSDRISTDTQYF
J gene: TRBJ2-3
clone size: NA
V gene: TRBV6-1

CDR3 protein: CASSQGVAGVNTDTQYF
J gene: TRBJ2-3
clone size: once
V gene: TRBV4-1

CDR3 protein: CATQPQGAGDTQYF
J gene: TRBJ2-3
clone size: NA
V gene: TRBV10-3

CDR3 protein: CASSQRTGNEKLFF
J gene: TRBJ1-4
clone size: NA
V gene: TRBV6-5

CDR3 protein: CASSAGSAQREKLFF
J gene: TRBJ1-4
clone size: NA
V gene: TRBV9

CDR3 protein: CASSSGTGNYGYTF
J gene: TRBJ1-2
clone size: once
V gene: TRBV11-2

CDR3 protein: CASSLDRLETQYF
J gene: TRBJ2-5
clone size: NA
V gene: TRBV5-1

CDR3 protein: CASSLGQGRVQPQHF
J gene: TRBJ1-5
clone size: NA
V gene: TRBV4-1

CDR3 protein: CASSRETGYTEAFF
J gene: TRBJ1-1
clone size: once
V gene: TRBV5-5

CDR3 protein: CASSLRTPTEQYF
J gene: TRBJ2-7
clone size: once
V gene: TRBV28

CDR3 protein: CASSLEWTSGSIGELFF
J gene: TRBJ2-2
clone size: NA
V gene: TRBV5-8

CDR3 protein: CAWRTGVDIWASGNTIYF
J gene: TRBJ1-3
clone size: once
V gene: TRBV30

CDR3 protein: CATAQQLAAGNTIYF
J gene: TRBJ1-3
clone size: few
V gene: TRBV10-2

CDR3 protein: CASSLVAGGGGVFENIQYF
J gene: TRBJ2-4
clone size: NA
V gene: TRBV7-2

CDR3 protein: CASRTTGVLSGNTIYF
J gene: TRBJ1-3
clone size: NA
V gene: TRBV28

CDR3 protein: CASSPIGTGFDEQYF
J gene: TRBJ2-7
clone size: once
V gene: TRBV6-1

CDR3 protein: CASNMHSTDTQYF
J gene: TRBJ2-3
clone size: NA
V gene: TRBV4-1